Described below is a single T cell receptor (beta chain) sequence and its context. The antigen remains unidentified. This sample is drawn from a study of shared clonotypes between healthy human individuals. Study details: Two female and a few male donors aged 18 to 49 were enrolled.

Naive-designated CD8 cells lacked CD45RO, were positively enriched for CCR7, and omitted terminally differentiated effector memory CD45RA+ cells. Findings and limits, study-wide: In contrast to clonotypes shared by all four donors, non-shared clonotypes had lower generation probabilities. The represented genetic and exposure-history diversity was limited by the small number of donors. Generally, estimated richness proved larger in naive subsets than it did in memory subsets.

The V end was cut by 3 bases, the J end by 0 bases, with 12 bases between. CDR3 size: 17 residues. Per the germline V gene, CDR1 is MDHEN and CDR2 is SYDVKM. Using immunoSEQ multiplex PCR, the repertoire was profiled, and TCRdb retains in-frame clones only, with some absent. The sample has 650,000 to 800,000 clones, just over 90% seen once. The clonotype was recovered from a man aged 25-40 years in good health. The rearrangement joins TRBV28 to TRBJ2-6; D may be TRBD1 or TRBD2 (5 bases each). The sample comprised naive CD8+ T cells sorted from blood. CDR3 in DNA: TGTGCCAGCAGTTTCGGGACGGCTAGCTCTGGGGCCAACGTCCTGACTTTC. Translated: CASSFGTASSGANVLTF.